These T cell receptor beta chains were read from a single sample in a study of blood T cells in healthy people across ages. TCRdb recomputed calls from the 5' RACE reads with MiXCR, one row per CDR3 protein. The sample includes about 720,000 distinct CDR3 sequences, about a fifth of them seen just once. The source material was blood. All receptors derive from a man aged 70-80 years in good health. Each CDR3 is given with its conserved first and last residue. D genes are given only for firm matches. Only part of the rows carry a size: once, few, many, or a class if the clone is expanded.

>few|TRBV28|TRBD1|TRBJ2-7
CASSSPGTGKYGQYF
TGTGCCAGCAGTTCCCCCGGGACAGGGAAGTACGGGCAGTACTTC
>many|TRBV4-1|-|TRBJ2-7
CASSQEGLRGYSYEQYF
TGCGCCAGCAGCCAAGAAGGTCTCAGGGGATACTCCTACGAGCAGTACTTC
>few|TRBV9|-|TRBJ2-3
CASSVEGGTGTDTQYF
TGTGCCAGCAGCGTAGAGGGTGGGACGGGCACAGATACGCAGTATTTT
>few|TRBV12-3/TRBV12-4|-|TRBJ1-1
CASSQTRVTEAFF
TGTGCCAGCAGTCAAACCAGGGTCACTGAAGCTTTCTTT
>-|TRBV5-1|TRBD1|TRBJ1-1
CASSLGVQGAGNTEAFF
TGCGCCAGCAGCTTGGGGGTGCAGGGGGCAGGGAACACTGAAGCTTTCTTT
>-|TRBV14|-|TRBJ2-1
CASSVERLNEQFF
TGTGCCAGCAGCGTCGAACGCCTCAATGAGCAGTTCTTC
>few|TRBV5-1|-|TRBJ2-1
CASSLRADTYNEQFF
TGCGCCAGCAGCTTGCGGGCGGACACCTACAATGAGCAGTTCTTC
>-|TRBV5-6|-|TRBJ1-3
CASSLGPAISGNTIYF
TGTGCCAGCAGCTTGGGGCCTGCAATCTCTGGAAACACCATATATTTT
>few|TRBV18|-|TRBJ2-3
CASSSGTKITDTQYF
TGTGCCAGCTCATCCGGGACAAAGATCACAGATACGCAGTATTTT
>-|TRBV12-3/TRBV12-4|-|TRBJ2-3
CASSTYGGTDTQYF
TGTGCCAGCAGTACCTACGGGGGCACAGATACGCAGTATTTT
>-|TRBV11-1|-|TRBJ2-5
CASSLGPTGTGIQETQYF
TGTGCCAGCAGCTTAGGGCCTACCGGGACTGGAATTCAAGAGACCCAGTACTTC
>few|TRBV5-1|-|TRBJ2-5
CASSLGLSWGGEETQYF
TGCGCCAGCAGCTTGGGCTTATCCTGGGGCGGGGAAGAGACCCAGTACTTC
>many|TRBV18|-|TRBJ2-7
CASSPDRGSYEQYF
TGTGCCAGCAGCCCGGACCGGGGCTCCTACGAGCAGTACTTC
>-|TRBV27|-|TRBJ2-3
CASIRRPGRTDTQYF
TGTGCCAGCATCAGGCGGCCCGGGCGCACAGATACGCAGTATTTT
>-|TRBV12-3/TRBV12-4|-|TRBJ2-5
CASSPQGEETQYF
TGTGCCAGCAGCCCACAGGGTGAAGAGACCCAGTACTTC
>-|TRBV5-1|-|TRBJ2-5
CAGSFKDLGTQYF
TGCGCCGGCAGCTTTAAAGATTTGGGGACCCAGTACTTC
>-|TRBV20-1|TRBD1|TRBJ2-3
CSARRGLGTDTQYF
TGCAGTGCTAGAAGGGGGCTAGGCACAGATACGCAGTATTTT
>few|TRBV3-1|-|TRBJ2-5
CASSQGWGAQETQYF
TGTGCCAGCAGCCAAGGGTGGGGGGCGCAAGAGACCCAGTACTTC
>-|TRBV28|-|TRBJ2-5
CASSPSWAEETQYF
TGTGCCAGCAGTCCCAGCTGGGCCGAAGAGACCCAGTACTTC
>-|TRBV23-1|-|TRBJ2-2
CASLQGPNTGELFF
TGCGCCAGCCTCCAGGGGCCCAACACCGGGGAGTTGTTTTTT
>-|TRBV7-9|TRBD1|TRBJ2-1
CASSQSGTGYNEQFF
TGTGCCAGCAGCCAGTCCGGGACAGGGTACAATGAGCAGTTCTTC
>many|TRBV12-3/TRBV12-4|TRBD1|TRBJ2-3
CASSPWDRQDTQYF
TGTGCCAGCAGTCCCTGGGACAGGCAAGATACGCAGTATTTT
>-|TRBV5-1|TRBD2|TRBJ2-5
CASSLAPMTSGQETQYF
TGCGCCAGCAGCTTGGCCCCGATGACTAGCGGCCAAGAGACCCAGTACTTC
>few|TRBV10-3|-|TRBJ2-5
CAISEDSQETQYF
TGTGCCATCAGTGAAGACTCGCAAGAGACCCAGTACTTC
>few|TRBV6-5|-|TRBJ2-7
CASSYIGQGHYEQYF
TGTGCCAGCAGTTACATTGGGCAGGGACACTACGAGCAGTACTTC
>-|TRBV6-6|-|TRBJ2-1
CASSYGSWGQFF
TGTGCCAGCAGTTACGGGTCTTGGGGGCAGTTCTTC